This section outlines one TCR beta chain sequence together with its context. This CDR3 region has 16 residues. Germline loops: CDR1 SGDLS, CDR2 YYNGEE. V shed 4 bases and J shed 5 bases, with 20 bases lying between them. These data belong to a study of T-cell reconstitution after alpha-beta-depleted transplantation in children. Preparing the TCRbeta library involved the use of unique molecular identifiers. From the PCR reads, TCRdb called clonotypes with MiXCR, one entry per CDR3 protein. The sample records some 490,000 distinct CDR3 sequences, about an eighth being singletons. The starting material was PBMCs from the stem cell graft donor, obtained from the stem cell graft. This receptor was obtained from a human donor who donated a stem cell graft to a child with combined immunodeficiency. V is TRBV9 and J is TRBJ2-3; D might be TRBD2 (6 bases). CDR3 in DNA: TGTGCCAGCAGCTCATTCGGGGGTGGGCCTGAAGATACGCAGTATTTT. Its translation is CASSSFGGGPEDTQYF.